Following are 19 T cell receptor beta chains from one sample sequenced in a study of control samples from healthy donors and cancer patients. Assay used: immunoSEQ multiplex PCR; TCRdb lists only in-frame clones, some missing. The sample includes fewer than 100,000 clones, roughly four fifths of them seen just once. The material sequenced was blood. Receptor source: a woman in her sixties in good health.

This clone was recorded once. The chain uses TRBV28 and TRBJ2-4; D is perhaps TRBD1 (8 bases). The length of the CDR3 is 15 residues. CDR1 is MDHEN, CDR2 SYDVKM, per germline. The V end was cut by 8 bases, the J end by 0 bases, with 14 bases between. CDR3 DNA: TGTGCCAGCGTACAGGGGGGGCTAGCCAAAAACATTCAGTACTTC. Its translation: CASVQGGLAKNIQYF.

CDR3 sequence: CASSFTDGYYEQYF. DNA for the CDR3: TGTGCCAGCAGCTTCACAGACGGGTACTACGAGCAGTACTTC. The chain recombines TRBV5-5 with TRBJ2-7; D is uncertain. V lost 2 bases to trimming and J lost 3 bases, with 12 bases between them. The CDR3 sequence is 14 residues long. The germline CDR1 and CDR2 sequences are SGHKS and YYEKEE (reference sequence).

V gene TRBV6-6 combines with J gene TRBJ1-4, with 7 bases matching TRBD1. CDR1 and CDR2 from the germline V gene are MNHNY and SVGAGI (reference sequence). J lost 8 bases, V lost 6 bases, and 9 bases had no gene match. This CDR3 region has 14 residues. CDR3 nucleotide sequence: TGTGCCAGCAGCCGGACAGGAGCTGAGGAAAAACTGTTTTTT. Protein sequence: CASSRTGAEEKLFF.

The chain has TRBV7-9 and TRBJ2-4; D is possibly TRBD1 or TRBD2 (5 bases each). The length of the CDR3 is 19 residues. Per the germline V gene, CDR1 is SEHNR and CDR2 is FQNEAQ (reference sequence). V gave up 1 base and J gave up 1 base, with 20 bases separating them. For the CDR3, the DNA is TGTGCCAGCAGCTTAGGGGCCGGGACCCTTGGGCTGGCCAAAAACATTCAGTACTTC. Encoded protein: CASSLGAGTLGLAKNIQYF.

The CDR3 DNA follows: TGTGCCAGCAGCGTAGCCCCGACAGAGACCTACGAGCAGTACTTC. Protein sequence: CASSVAPTETYEQYF. This chain connects TRBV9 to TRBJ2-7; D is perhaps TRBD1 (5 bases). This CDR3 is built from 15 residues. Germline CDR1 reads SGDLS; CDR2 reads YYNGEE. The ends were cut back, 0 bases at V and 2 bases at J, with 12 bases in the middle.

The chain uses TRBV10-2 and TRBJ2-2; no reliable D call. CDR3 length equals 14 residues. V was shortened by 7 bases and J by 8 bases, with 17 bases between the two germline ends. The germline V gene encodes CDR1 WSHSY and CDR2 SAAADI. As DNA, the CDR3 is TGCGCCAGCACCCCGGGTCCCCCGCCGGGGGAGCTGTTTTTT. This encodes CASTPGPPPGELFF.

J is TRBJ2-5 and V is TRBV5-1; D is possibly TRBD2 (7 bases). Trimming removed 1 base from V and 5 bases from J, with 15 bases in between. The CDR3 loop spans 15 amino acids. Germline CDR1 reads SGHRS; CDR2 reads YFSETQ. The CDR3 DNA reads TGCGCCAGCAGCTTGTCTCGGGGGGCCGGGGAGACCCAGTACTTC. Protein sequence: CASSLSRGAGETQYF.

This sequence joins TRBV29-1 and TRBJ2-1; 7 positions agree with TRBD1. The CDR3 sequence is 14 residues long. CDR1 SQVTM and CDR2 ANQGSEA come from the germline V gene. Trimming cost V 4 bases and J 5 bases; bases outside gene matches: 8. The CDR3 coding sequence is TGCAGCGTTGGTAAAGGGGGCGTGAACAATGAGCAGTTCTTC. As protein: CSVGKGGVNNEQFF.

The V gene is TRBV2, the J gene TRBJ2-5; D perhaps matches TRBD2 (5 bases). The CDR3 runs to 14 residues. Germline V CDR1 and CDR2: SNHLY, FYNNEI. Trimming pared 3 bases from V and 4 bases from J, leaving 12 bases between. The CDR3 here is CASSDGLRGETQYF. CDR3 DNA sequence: TGTGCCAGCAGTGATGGCCTCCGGGGAGAGACCCAGTACTTC.

The chain recombines TRBV14 with TRBJ1-4, with D possibly TRBD1 on 6 matching bases. This CDR3 comprises 14 residues. The V and J ends lost 4 bases and 7 bases respectively, with 13 bases between them. Germline CDR1 reads SGHDN; CDR2 reads FVKESK. CDR3 DNA: TGTGCCAGCAGCCTCCTGGGGGCGGGTGAAAAACTGTTTTTT. Protein sequence: CASSLLGAGEKLFF.

V is TRBV7-9 and J is TRBJ2-3, with unresolved D. This CDR3 contains 12 residues. V was trimmed by 8 bases and J by 2 bases, leaving 8 bases between them. Per the germline V gene, CDR1 is SEHNR and CDR2 is FQNEAQ (reference sequence). The DNA of the CDR3 is TGTGCCAGCCAGGCGGCCACAGATACGCAGTATTTT. Its translation is CASQAATDTQYF. The variable domain in full, completed from reference TRBV7-9 and TRBJ2-3, reads DTGVSQNPRHKITKRGQNVTFRCDPISEHNRLYWYRQTLGQGPEFLTYFQNEAQLEKSRLLSDRFSAERPKGSFSTLEIQRTEQGDSAMYLCASQAATDTQYFGPGTRLTVL.

The chain uses TRBV19 and TRBJ1-5, with D maybe TRBD1 (5 bases). Germline CDR1 reads LNHDA; CDR2 reads SQIVND (reference sequence). The CDR3 is 12 amino acids. V lost 11 bases to trimming and J lost 4 bases, with 12 bases between them. The CDR3 region has the DNA TGTGCCGCCGGGACCTTTAATCAGCCCCAGCATTTT. As protein: CAAGTFNQPQHF.

V and J are TRBV5-1 and TRBJ2-3; 7 nucleotides match TRBD1. CDR1 SGHRS and CDR2 YFSETQ come from the germline V gene. Trimming at V came to 3 bases and at J to 6 bases, leaving 1 base not matched to a gene. This CDR3 region has 12 residues. CDR3 in DNA: TGCGCCAGCAGCTCACAGGGGGATACGCAGTATTTT. Protein sequence: CASSSQGDTQYF.

The V and J genes are TRBV6-5 and TRBJ1-3; tentatively, D is TRBD1 (5 bases). The CDR3 is 16 amino acids. The germline CDR1 and CDR2 sequences are MNHEY and SVGAGI. V lost 2 bases, J lost 1 base, and 12 bases lay in between. DNA of the CDR3: TGTGCCAGCAGTTACCGGACGGGGGGATCTGGAAACACCATATATTTT. It translates to CASSYRTGGSGNTIYF.

The chain uses TRBV7-2 and TRBJ1-5; D is uncertain. The germline gives CDR1 SGHTA, CDR2 FQGNSA. The V end lost 5 bases, the J end lost 7 bases, and 12 bases lay between the germline ends. The CDR3 length is 13 residues. The CDR3 here is CASSQNAGQPQHF. The DNA of the CDR3 is TGTGCCAGCAGCCAGAACGCGGGCCAGCCCCAGCATTTT. Full variable domain (outside the CDR3, taken from reference TRBV7-2 and TRBJ1-5): GAGVSQSPSNKVTEKGKDVELRCDPISGHTALYWYRQSLGQGLEFLIYFQGNSAPDKSGLPSDRFSAERTGGSVSTLTIQRTQQEDSAVYLCASSQNAGQPQHFGDGTRLSIL.

This sequence joins TRBV19 and TRBJ1-6; maybe TRBD1 (6 bases). The CDR3 has 14 residues. Germline CDR1 LNHDA, CDR2 SQIVND (reference sequence). Trimming shortened V by 3 bases and J by 7 bases, and 10 bases separated the two germline ends. CDR3 region: CASSIGQTNSPLHF. The CDR3 DNA reads as TGTGCCAGTAGTATTGGACAGACGAATTCACCCCTCCACTTT.

V is TRBV7-2 and J is TRBJ1-2, with TRBD1 matching 8 bases. CDR3 length: 15 residues. In germline, CDR1 is SGHTA, CDR2 FQGNSA. Unmatched junction bases numbered 9, after V lost 1 base and J lost 8 bases. The chain's CDR3 is CASSLESGTGGGYTF. As DNA, the CDR3 is TGTGCCAGCAGCTTAGAATCGGGGACAGGAGGGGGCTACACCTTC.

This clone has only one observation. Lacking the conserved final phenylalanine or tryptophan, this CDR3 likely reflects a read error. The chain couples TRBV2 to TRBJ2-2; D is unclear. CDR3 size: 14 residues. Germline V gene sequence: CDR1 SNHLY, CDR2 FYNNEI. V was trimmed by 8 bases and J by 0 bases, leaving 10 bases between them. The CDR3 loop reads CASVARPNTGELFL. CDR3 nucleotides: TGTGCCAGCGTTGCCCGACCGAACACCGGGGAGCTGTTTCTT.

This rearrangement joins TRBV7-9 to TRBJ1-2; 8 nucleotides line up with TRBD1. Germline CDR1 and CDR2: SEHNR and FQNEAQ (reference sequence). There are 12 residues in the CDR3. V gave up 5 bases and J gave up 7 bases; unmatched junction bases: 3. CDR3 in DNA: TGTGCCAGCAGCCGTCAGGGGGCTGGCTACACCTTC. Protein: CASSRQGAGYTF.